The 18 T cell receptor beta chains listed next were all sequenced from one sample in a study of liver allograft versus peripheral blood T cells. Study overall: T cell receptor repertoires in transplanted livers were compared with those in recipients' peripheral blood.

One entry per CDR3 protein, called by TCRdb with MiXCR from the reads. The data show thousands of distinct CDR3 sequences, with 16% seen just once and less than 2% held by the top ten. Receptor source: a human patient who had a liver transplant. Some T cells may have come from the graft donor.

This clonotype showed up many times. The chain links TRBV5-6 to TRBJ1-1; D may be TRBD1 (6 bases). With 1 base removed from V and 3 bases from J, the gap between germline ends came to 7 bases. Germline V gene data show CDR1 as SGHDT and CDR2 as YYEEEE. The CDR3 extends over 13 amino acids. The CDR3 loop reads CASSLNRDTEAFF. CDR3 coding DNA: TGTGCCAGCAGCTTGAACAGGGACACTGAAGCTTTCTTT.

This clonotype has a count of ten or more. Here the CDR3 reads CASITSGGAYNEQFF. CDR3 sequence (DNA): TGTGCCAGTATAACTAGCGGGGGGGCCTACAATGAGCAGTTCTTC. The chain recombines TRBV19 with TRBJ2-1; 13 bases map to TRBD2. Looked up from germline, CDR1 is LNHDA and CDR2 is SQIVND (reference sequence). V lost 7 bases, J lost 2 bases, and 2 bases stayed unmatched. The CDR3 is 15 residues long.

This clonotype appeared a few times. The CDR3 sequence is CSARQGLYNEQFF. CDR3 nucleotide sequence: TGCAGTGCTAGACAGGGTTTGTACAATGAGCAGTTCTTC. This chain uses TRBV20-1 with TRBJ2-1, with D tentatively TRBD1 (5 bases). The CDR3 spans 13 residues. CDR1 and CDR2 (germline): DFQATT, SNEGSKA (reference sequence). V was pared by 2 bases and J by 4 bases, with 9 bases between.

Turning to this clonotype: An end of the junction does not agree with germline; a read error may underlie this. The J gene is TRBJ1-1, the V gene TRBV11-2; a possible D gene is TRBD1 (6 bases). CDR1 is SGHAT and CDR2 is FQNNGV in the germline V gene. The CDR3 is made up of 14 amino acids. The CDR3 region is CASSSNLGQPRVFF. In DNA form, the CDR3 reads TGTGCCAGCAGCTCCAACCTAGGACAGCCTAGGGTCTTTTTT.

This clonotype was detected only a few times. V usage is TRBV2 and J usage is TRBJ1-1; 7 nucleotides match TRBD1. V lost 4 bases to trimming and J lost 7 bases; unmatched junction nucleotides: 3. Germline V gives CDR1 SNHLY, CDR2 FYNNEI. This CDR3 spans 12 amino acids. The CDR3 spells CASSGQGNEAFF. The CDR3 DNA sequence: TGTGCCAGCAGTGGACAGGGAAATGAAGCTTTCTTT.

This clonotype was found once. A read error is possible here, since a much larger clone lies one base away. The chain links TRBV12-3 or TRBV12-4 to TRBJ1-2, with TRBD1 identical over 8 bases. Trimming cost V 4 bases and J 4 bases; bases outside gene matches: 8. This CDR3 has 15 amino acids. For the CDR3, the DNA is TGTGCCAGCAGTTCCCCGGGACAGGTCGCCTATGGCTACACCTTC. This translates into CASSSPGQVAYGYTF.

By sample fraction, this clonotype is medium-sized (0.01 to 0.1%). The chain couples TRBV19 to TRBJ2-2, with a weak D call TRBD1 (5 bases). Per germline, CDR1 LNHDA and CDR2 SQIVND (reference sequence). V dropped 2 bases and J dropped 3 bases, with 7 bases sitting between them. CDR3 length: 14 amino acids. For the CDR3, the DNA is TGTGCCAGTAGTATAAAGGGGTACACCGGGGAGCTGTTTTTT. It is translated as CASSIKGYTGELFF.

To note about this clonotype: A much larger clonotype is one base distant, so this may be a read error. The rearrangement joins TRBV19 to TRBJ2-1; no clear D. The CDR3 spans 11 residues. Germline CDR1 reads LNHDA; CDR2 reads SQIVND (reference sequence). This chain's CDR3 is CVSSVYNEQFF. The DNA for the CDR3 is TGTGTCAGTAGTGTTTACAATGAGCAGTTCTTC. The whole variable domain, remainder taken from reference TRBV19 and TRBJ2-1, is DGGITQSPKYLFRKEGQNVTLSCEQNLNHDAMYWYRQDPGQGLRLIYYSQIVNDFQKGDIAEGYSVSREKKESFPLTVTSAQKNPTAFYLCVSSVYNEQFFGPGTRLTVL.

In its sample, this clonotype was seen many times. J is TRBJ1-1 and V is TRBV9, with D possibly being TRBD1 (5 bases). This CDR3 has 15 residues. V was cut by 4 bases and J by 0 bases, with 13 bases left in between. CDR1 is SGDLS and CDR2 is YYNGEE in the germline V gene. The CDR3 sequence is CASSPSTVMNTEAFF. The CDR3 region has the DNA TGTGCCAGCAGCCCCTCGACAGTCATGAACACTGAAGCTTTCTTT. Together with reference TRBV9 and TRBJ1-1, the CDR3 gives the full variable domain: DSGVTQTPKHLITATGQRVTLRCSPRSGDLSVYWYQQSLDQGLQFLIQYYNGEERAKGNILERFSAQQFPDLHSELNLSSLELGDSALYFCASSPSTVMNTEAFFGQGTRLTVV.

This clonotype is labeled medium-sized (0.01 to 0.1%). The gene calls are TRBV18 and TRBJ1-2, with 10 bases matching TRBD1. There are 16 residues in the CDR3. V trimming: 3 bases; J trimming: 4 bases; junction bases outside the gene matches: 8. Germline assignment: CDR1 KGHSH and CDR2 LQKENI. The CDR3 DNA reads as TGTGCCAGCTCACCTATCGGGACAGGGGCCTTCTATGGCTACACCTTC. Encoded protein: CASSPIGTGAFYGYTF. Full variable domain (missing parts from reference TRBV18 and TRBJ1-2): NAGVMQNPRHLVRRRGQEARLRCSPMKGHSHVYWYRQLPEEGLKFMVYLQKENIIDESGMPKERFSAEFPKEGPSILRIQQVVRGDSAAYFCASSPIGTGAFYGYTFGSGTRLTVV.

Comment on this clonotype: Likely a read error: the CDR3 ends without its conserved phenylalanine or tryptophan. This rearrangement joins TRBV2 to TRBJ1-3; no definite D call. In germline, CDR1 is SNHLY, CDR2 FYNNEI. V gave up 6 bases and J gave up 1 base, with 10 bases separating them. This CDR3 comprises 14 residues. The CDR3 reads CASRMRGSGNTIYI. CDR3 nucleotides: TGTGCCAGCAGAATGCGGGGATCTGGAAACACCATATATATT.

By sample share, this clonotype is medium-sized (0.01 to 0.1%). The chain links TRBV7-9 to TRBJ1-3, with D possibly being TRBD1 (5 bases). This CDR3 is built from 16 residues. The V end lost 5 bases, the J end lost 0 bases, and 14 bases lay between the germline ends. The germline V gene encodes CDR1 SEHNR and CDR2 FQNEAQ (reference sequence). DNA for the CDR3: TGTGCCAGCAGCCCGACAGTTTCAATCTCTGGAAACACCATATATTTT. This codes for CASSPTVSISGNTIYF.

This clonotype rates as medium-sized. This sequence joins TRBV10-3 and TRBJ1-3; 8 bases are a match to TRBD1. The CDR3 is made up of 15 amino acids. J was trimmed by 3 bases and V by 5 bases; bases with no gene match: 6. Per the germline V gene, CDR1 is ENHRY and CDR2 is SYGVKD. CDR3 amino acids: CAISPQGVFGNTIYF. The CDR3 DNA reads TGTGCCATCAGTCCACAGGGGGTATTTGGAAACACCATATATTTT.

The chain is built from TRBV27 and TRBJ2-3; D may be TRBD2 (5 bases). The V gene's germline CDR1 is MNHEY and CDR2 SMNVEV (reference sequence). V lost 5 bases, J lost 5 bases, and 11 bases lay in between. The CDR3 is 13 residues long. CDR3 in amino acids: CASSQTRVDTQYF. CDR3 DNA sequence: TGTGCCAGCAGTCAAACTAGGGTAGATACGCAGTATTTT.

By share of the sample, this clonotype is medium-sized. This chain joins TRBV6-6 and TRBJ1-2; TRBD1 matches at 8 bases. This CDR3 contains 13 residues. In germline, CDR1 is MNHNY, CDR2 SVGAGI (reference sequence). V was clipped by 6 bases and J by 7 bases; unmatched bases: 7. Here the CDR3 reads CASREQGDIGYTF. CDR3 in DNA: TGTGCCAGCAGGGAACAGGGGGACATTGGCTACACCTTC.

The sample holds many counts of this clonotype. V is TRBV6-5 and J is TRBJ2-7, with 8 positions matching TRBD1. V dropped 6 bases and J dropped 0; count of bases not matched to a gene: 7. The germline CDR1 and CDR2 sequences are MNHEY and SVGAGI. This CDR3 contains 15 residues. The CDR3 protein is CASSKGTGSSYEQYF. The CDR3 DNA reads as TGTGCCAGCAGCAAAGGGACAGGCAGCTCCTACGAGCAGTACTTC.

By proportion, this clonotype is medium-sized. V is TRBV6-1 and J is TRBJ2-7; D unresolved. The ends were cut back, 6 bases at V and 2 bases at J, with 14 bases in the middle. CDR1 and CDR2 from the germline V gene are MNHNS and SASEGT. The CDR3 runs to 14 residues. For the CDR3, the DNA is TGTGCCAGCAGCGGATGGACCGGTACCTACGAGCAGTACTTC. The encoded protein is CASSGWTGTYEQYF.

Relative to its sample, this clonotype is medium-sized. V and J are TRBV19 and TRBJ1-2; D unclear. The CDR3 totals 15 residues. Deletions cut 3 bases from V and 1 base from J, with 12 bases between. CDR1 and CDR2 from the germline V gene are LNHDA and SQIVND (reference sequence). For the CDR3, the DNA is TGTGCCAGTAGTATCGCAGAGACAAGTAACTATGGCTACACCTTC. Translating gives CASSIAETSNYGYTF.